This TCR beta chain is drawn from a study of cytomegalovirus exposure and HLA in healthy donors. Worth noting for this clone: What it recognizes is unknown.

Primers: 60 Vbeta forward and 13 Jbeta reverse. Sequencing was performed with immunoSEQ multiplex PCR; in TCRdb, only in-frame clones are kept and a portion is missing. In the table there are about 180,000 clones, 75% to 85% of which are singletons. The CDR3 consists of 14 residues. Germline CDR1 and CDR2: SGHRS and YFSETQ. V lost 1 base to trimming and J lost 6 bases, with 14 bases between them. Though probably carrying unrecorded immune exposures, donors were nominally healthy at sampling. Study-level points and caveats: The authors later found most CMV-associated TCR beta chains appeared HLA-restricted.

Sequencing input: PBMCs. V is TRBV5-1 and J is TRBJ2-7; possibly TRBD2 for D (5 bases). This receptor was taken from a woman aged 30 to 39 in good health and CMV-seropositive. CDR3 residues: CASSLSQRVGEQYF. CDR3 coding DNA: TGCGCCAGCAGCTTGAGTCAGAGGGTGGGCGAGCAGTACTTC.